Following are 27 T cell receptor beta chains from one sample sequenced in a study of blood T cell repertoires in COVID-19. Produced via immunoSEQ multiplex PCR; TCRdb's table is partial and in-frame only. The table shows around 300,000 clones, with roughly 86% occurring only once. The sequenced sample consisted of PBMCs or T cells enriched from blood (not recorded which). The receptors originated from a woman aged 18-29 years who had recovered from COVID-19.

The chain links TRBV30 to TRBJ2-1; 12 positions agree with TRBD2. The length of the CDR3 is 14 residues. V trimming: 2 bases; J trimming: 8 bases; junction bases outside the gene matches: 4. CDR1 GTSNPN and CDR2 SVGIG come from the germline V gene (reference sequence). The CDR3 sequence: CAWSRLAGVDEQFF. The CDR3 nucleotides are TGTGCCTGGAGTCGACTAGCGGGGGTAGATGAGCAGTTCTTC.

The CDR3 spells CASSYLQGSYSNQPQHF. The CDR3 DNA reads TGTGCCAGCAGTTACCTCCAGGGCTCATATAGCAATCAGCCCCAGCATTTT. The V call is TRBV6-2 or TRBV6-3, the J call TRBJ1-5, with a tentative D call TRBD1 (5 bases). The V end lost 2 bases, the J end lost 0 bases, and 14 bases lay between the germline ends. CDR3 length: 17 amino acids. The germline V gene encodes CDR1 MNHEY and CDR2 SVGEGT.

This chain connects TRBV11-2 to TRBJ2-1, with D tentatively TRBD2 (6 bases). There are 16 residues in the CDR3. The germline V gene has CDR1 SGHAT and CDR2 FQNNGV. Trimming removed 3 bases at V and 3 bases at J, with 15 bases between. CDR3 nucleotide sequence: TGTGCCAGCAGCTTGTCAACCGGGACTCTCTACAATGAGCAGTTCTTC. This sequence encodes CASSLSTGTLYNEQFF.

The rearrangement uses TRBV24-1 and TRBJ2-1, with 9 bases aligning to TRBD1. With 7 bases clipped from V and 7 bases from J, the junction kept 4 bases outside the gene matches. This CDR3 has 13 residues. In germline, CDR1 is KGHDR, CDR2 SFDVKD. This CDR3 reads CATRGTGKNEQFF. CDR3 in DNA: TGTGCCACCAGGGGGACAGGGAAAAATGAGCAGTTCTTC.

This chain uses TRBV20-1 with TRBJ1-5; D perhaps matches TRBD1 (5 bases). Germline V CDR1 and CDR2: DFQATT, SNEGSKA (reference sequence). The CDR3 extends over 16 amino acids. V was clipped by 3 bases and J by 2 bases, with 17 bases between them. CDR3 amino acids: CSASHRGLGGNQPQHF. The CDR3 DNA sequence: TGCAGTGCTAGTCATCGGGGGTTAGGGGGCAATCAGCCCCAGCATTTT.

This chain joins TRBV3-1 (or the pseudogene TRBV3-2) and TRBJ2-1, with a tentative D call TRBD2 (6 bases). This CDR3 has 16 amino acids. V was shortened by 0 bases and J by 3 bases, with 12 bases between the two germline ends. Germline CDR1 is LGHDT and CDR2 is YNNKEL (reference sequence). This CDR3 is CASSQDLASYYNEQFF. CDR3 nucleotides: TGTGCCAGCAGCCAAGATCTAGCGAGCTACTACAATGAGCAGTTCTTC.

This clone was picked up a small number of times. The chain combines TRBV19 with TRBJ1-4; the D gene is possibly TRBD1 (6 bases). Germline values: CDR1 LNHDA, CDR2 SQIVND (reference sequence). Trimming cost V 0 bases and J 0 bases, with 17 bases left between them. This CDR3 has 19 residues. The CDR3 nucleotides read TGTGCCAGTAGTATAGATGGGGGGGCTCCCCTTGCAACTAATGAAAAACTGTTTTTT. Protein product: CASSIDGGAPLATNEKLFF.

The chain uses TRBV12-3 or TRBV12-4 and TRBJ2-3; D is perhaps TRBD1 (5 bases). There are 12 residues in the CDR3. Trimming removed 2 bases at V and 8 bases at J, with 8 bases between. CDR3 protein: CASSLSDTTQYF. The CDR3 DNA follows: TGTGCCAGCAGTTTATCGGACACTACGCAGTATTTT.

J is TRBJ2-1 and V is TRBV6-6; 7 bases agree with TRBD1. CDR1 and CDR2 (germline): MNHNY, SVGAGI (reference sequence). This CDR3 comprises 13 residues. Unmatched junction bases numbered 7, after V lost 0 bases and J lost 14 bases. CDR3 in amino acids: CASSYSDRAVEFF. The CDR3 DNA follows: TGTGCCAGCAGTTACTCTGACAGGGCCGTCGAGTTCTTC.

The rearrangement uses TRBV2 and TRBJ1-3; tentative D call: TRBD1 (6 bases). The ends were cut back, 4 bases at V and 4 bases at J, with 11 bases in the middle. CDR1 SNHLY and CDR2 FYNNEI come from the germline V gene. The length of the CDR3 is 14 residues. The CDR3 here is CASSGSGVGNTIYF. CDR3 nucleotides: TGTGCCAGCAGTGGATCAGGGGTAGGAAACACCATATATTTT.

The genes are TRBV19 and TRBJ2-1; TRBD1 might be the D (6 bases). The CDR3 is made up of 16 amino acids. The ends were cut back, 2 bases at V and 7 bases at J, with 18 bases in the middle. CDR1 is LNHDA and CDR2 is SQIVND in the germline V gene (reference sequence). The CDR3 here is CASSITSWGRENEQFF. The CDR3 DNA reads as TGTGCCAGTAGTATAACTTCGTGGGGGCGCGAAAATGAGCAGTTCTTC.

The chain recombines TRBV7-9 with TRBJ1-2; 9 nucleotides match TRBD1. This CDR3 has 12 residues. V lost 10 bases to trimming and J lost 4 bases; unmatched junction nucleotides: 4. Germline loops: CDR1 SEHNR, CDR2 FQNEAQ (reference sequence). CDR3 sequence (DNA): TGTGCCATATGGGGACAGGGCTATGGCTACACCTTC. It yields the protein CAIWGQGYGYTF.

This clone was counted between two and nine times. The chain couples TRBV5-1 to TRBJ1-1; D might be TRBD1 (6 bases). The CDR3 length is 14 residues. Looked up from germline, CDR1 is SGHRS and CDR2 is YFSETQ. V was pared by 4 bases and J by 2 bases, with 12 bases between. Here the CDR3 DNA reads TGCGCCAGCAGCCCGGGACACCAAAACACTGAAGCTTTCTTT. Encoded protein: CASSPGHQNTEAFF.

The chain combines TRBV25-1 with TRBJ2-1; possible D gene TRBD2, 5 bases. CDR1 and CDR2 from the germline V gene are MGHDK and SYGVNS. V gave up 1 base and J gave up 12 bases, with 10 bases separating them. This CDR3 spans 12 amino acids. The CDR3 nucleotides read TGTGCCAGCAGTGAATTCGTGAGCGGGCAGTTCTTC. Translating it yields CASSEFVSGQFF.

This clone was seen only once. This chain uses TRBV5-1 with TRBJ2-5, with a weak D call TRBD2 (6 bases). The CDR3 runs 13 residues. Germline CDR1 reads SGHRS; CDR2 reads YFSETQ. Trimming removed 0 bases at V and 5 bases at J, with 8 bases between. The CDR3 here is CASSLAGDETQYF. The DNA of the CDR3 is TGCGCCAGCAGCTTGGCGGGGGATGAGACCCAGTACTTC.

The genes are TRBV7-8 and TRBJ1-2; 9 bases match TRBD1. V trimming: 8 bases; J trimming: 5 bases; junction bases outside the gene matches: 12. CDR3 size: 15 residues. Germline V gene sequence: CDR1 SGHVS, CDR2 FQNEAQ. The CDR3 here is CASRDSGQGRYGYTF. The CDR3 DNA follows: TGTGCCAGCCGCGATTCGGGACAGGGCAGATATGGCTACACCTTC.

The V call is TRBV7-2, the J call TRBJ2-1; possible D gene TRBD1, 6 bases. Germline V gene data show CDR1 as SGHTA and CDR2 as FQGNSA. The CDR3 runs 17 residues. V lost 1 base to trimming and J lost 4 bases, with 17 bases between them. The CDR3 region is CASSLGARTASYNEQFF. The CDR3 DNA reads as TGTGCCAGCAGCTTAGGGGCAAGGACAGCAAGTTACAATGAGCAGTTCTTC.

This clone was found once. The V and J genes are TRBV2 and TRBJ1-3; tentative D call: TRBD1 (5 bases). The CDR3 consists of 15 residues. Germline lookup yields CDR1 SNHLY and CDR2 FYNNEI. V was cut by 1 base and J by 5 bases, with 12 bases left in between. In DNA, the CDR3 is TGTGCCAGCAGTGAAGTGAGACAGTTGCGAAACACCATATATTTT. Amino acid sequence: CASSEVRQLRNTIYF.

This chain uses TRBV9 with TRBJ1-2; D may be TRBD1 (5 bases). The CDR3 totals 14 residues. The V and J ends lost 4 bases and 2 bases respectively, with 12 bases between them. Germline CDR1 is SGDLS and CDR2 is YYNGEE. CDR3 amino acids: CASSPQTANYGYTF. Written as DNA, the CDR3 is TGTGCCAGCAGCCCTCAGACAGCCAACTATGGCTACACCTTC.

The chain uses TRBV5-4 and TRBJ1-2; a possible D gene is TRBD1 (5 bases). Trimming removed 0 bases from V and 4 bases from J, with 10 bases in between. The CDR3 contains 14 residues. The germline CDR1 and CDR2 sequences are SGHNT and YYREEE (reference sequence). The CDR3 sequence is CASSLELGGYGYTF. CDR3 DNA: TGTGCCAGCAGCTTGGAGCTGGGGGGCTATGGCTACACCTTC.

The chain employs TRBV19 and TRBJ2-6, with 8 nucleotides matching TRBD1. This CDR3 comprises 20 residues. Germline V lookup: CDR1 LNHDA, CDR2 SQIVND (reference sequence). The ends lost 5 bases at V and 0 bases at J; junction bases unmatched: 15. The CDR3 sequence: CASSVPTGVIHSSGANVLTF. Here the CDR3 DNA reads TGTGCCAGTAGTGTACCGACAGGGGTAATTCACAGCTCTGGGGCCAACGTCCTGACTTTC.

V and J are TRBV18 and TRBJ2-7, with D maybe TRBD1 (6 bases). This CDR3 comprises 15 residues. The germline CDR1 and CDR2 sequences are KGHSH and LQKENI. Trimming cost V 3 bases and J 6 bases, with 18 bases left between them. CDR3 loop: CASSPEQGVSLEQYF. The CDR3 DNA follows: TGTGCCAGCTCACCGGAACAGGGAGTATCGCTCGAGCAGTACTTC. The complete variable domain, with remaining parts taken from reference TRBV18 and TRBJ2-7, reads NAGVMQNPRHLVRRRGQEARLRCSPMKGHSHVYWYRQLPEEGLKFMVYLQKENIIDESGMPKERFSAEFPKEGPSILRIQQVVRGDSAAYFCASSPEQGVSLEQYFGPGTRLTVT.

The chain joins TRBV9 to TRBJ1-2; 9 bases agree with TRBD1. With 5 bases clipped from V and 3 bases from J, the junction kept 5 bases outside the gene matches. The CDR3 loop spans 14 amino acids. Germline assignment: CDR1 SGDLS and CDR2 YYNGEE. CDR3 DNA sequence: TGTGCCAGCAGAAGGACAGGGGAAGACTATGGCTACACCTTC. Translation: CASRRTGEDYGYTF.

The chain joins TRBV19 to TRBJ2-3; weak D call: TRBD2 (6 bases). This CDR3 is built from 15 residues. Germline V gene lookup returns CDR1 LNHDA and CDR2 SQIVND (reference sequence). The V end lost 4 bases, the J end lost 2 bases, and 13 bases lay between the germline ends. CDR3 residues: CASSNGGSYTDTQYF. CDR3 DNA: TGTGCCAGTAGTAACGGGGGATCATACACAGATACGCAGTATTTT.

The chain is built from TRBV5-1 and TRBJ1-2, with D possibly matching TRBD1 (6 bases). Trimming took off 0 bases at V and 10 bases at J, with 16 bases between the two ends. Germline loops: CDR1 SGHRS, CDR2 YFSETQ. The CDR3 totals 14 residues. DNA of the CDR3: TGCGCCAGCAGCTTGGTACAGGGTGGCCTGGACTACACCTTC. This sequence encodes CASSLVQGGLDYTF. Complete variable domain (other parts from reference TRBV5-1 and TRBJ1-2): KAGVTQTPRYLIKTRGQQVTLSCSPISGHRSVSWYQQTPGQGLQFLFEYFSETQRNKGNFPGRFSGRQFSNSRSEMNVSTLELGDSALYLCASSLVQGGLDYTFGSGTRLTVV.

This clone has a single count. This sequence joins TRBV7-6 and TRBJ2-3; 8 positions agree with TRBD2. Germline values: CDR1 SGHVS, CDR2 FNYEAQ. Trimming removed 6 bases from V and 12 bases from J; junction bases left unmatched: 17. The CDR3 loop spans 15 amino acids. The CDR3 loop is CASRPSGGSVQVQYF. As DNA, the CDR3 is TGTGCCAGCAGACCGAGCGGGGGTTCCGTCCAAGTCCAGTATTTT.

A single count supports this clone. This chain connects TRBV11-2 to TRBJ1-1; 10 nucleotides line up with TRBD1. Germline V gene sequence: CDR1 SGHAT, CDR2 FQNNGV. Trimming at V came to 2 bases and at J to 3 bases, leaving 15 bases not matched to a gene. This CDR3 region has 19 residues. CDR3 nucleotides: TGTGCCAGCAGCTTAATGACACCCTTAGTAGGACAGGGGGACACTGAAGCTTTCTTT. Translating it yields CASSLMTPLVGQGDTEAFF.